This T cell receptor (beta chain) emerged from a study of cytomegalovirus exposure and HLA in healthy donors. CDR3 length: 14 residues. V lost 4 bases, J lost 4 bases, and 2 bases stayed unmatched. CDR1 is KGHSH, CDR2 LQKENI, per germline. The PCR contained 60 Vbeta and 13 Jbeta primers. Clones were read by immunoSEQ multiplex PCR, and TCRdb kept only the in-frame ones, dropping some. The sample holds about 140,000 clones, approximately 63% seen once. Sequencing was done on a sample of PBMCs. The chain couples TRBV18 to TRBJ2-7; 12 positions match TRBD2. This sequence originates from an older woman in good health and CMV-seropositive. The CDR3 DNA reads TGTGCCAGCTCACAGACTAGCGGGAGTTACGAGCAGTACTTC. Residues: CASSQTSGSYEQYF.